The text below deals with one T cell receptor beta chain. Its specificity is unknown. The germline V gene encodes CDR1 MRHNA and CDR2 SNTAGT. V lost 6 bases and J 8 bases, leaving 8 bases between the germline ends. This CDR3 contains 11 residues. This entry is derived from a study of T cells after yellow fever vaccination. For the study at large: The fractions with low cell numbers were processed using SMART-Seq v4 Ultra Low Input. Study-wide points: Booster samples showed a return of most primary-vaccination clones (about 96% CD4, roughly 85% CD8). It was the secondary response that reached its peak faster, day 5 versus 15, but it was weaker. The study noted that FACS-sorted repertoires could contain abundant clonotypes contaminating from the bulk population.

TCRdb fed the 5' RACE reads into MiXCR, producing one record per CDR3 protein. The repertoire includes 300,000 or so distinct CDR3 sequences, about 10% of them detected once, and about 3.5% sits in the top ten. The chain combines TRBV6-4 with TRBJ2-1; tentatively, D is TRBD1 (6 bases). The specimen comprised CD4+ T cells sorted from PBMCs, sampled 5 days after the yellow fever booster vaccination. This clonotype was obtained from a man younger than 35 who received the YFV17D yellow fever vaccine. As DNA, the CDR3 is TGTGCCAGCAGGAGGGGGTATGAGCAGTTCTTC. Residues: CASRRGYEQFF.